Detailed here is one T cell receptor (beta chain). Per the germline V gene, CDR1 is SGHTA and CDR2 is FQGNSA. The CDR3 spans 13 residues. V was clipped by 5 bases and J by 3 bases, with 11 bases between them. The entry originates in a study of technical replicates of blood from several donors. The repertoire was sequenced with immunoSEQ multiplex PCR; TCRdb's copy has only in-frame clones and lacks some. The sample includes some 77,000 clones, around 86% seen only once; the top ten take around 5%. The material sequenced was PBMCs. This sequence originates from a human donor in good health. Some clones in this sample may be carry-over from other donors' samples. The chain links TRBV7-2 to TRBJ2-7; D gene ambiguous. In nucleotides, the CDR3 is TGTGCCAGCAGCAATATTCTAGTCTACGAGCAGTACTTC. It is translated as CASSNILVYEQYF.